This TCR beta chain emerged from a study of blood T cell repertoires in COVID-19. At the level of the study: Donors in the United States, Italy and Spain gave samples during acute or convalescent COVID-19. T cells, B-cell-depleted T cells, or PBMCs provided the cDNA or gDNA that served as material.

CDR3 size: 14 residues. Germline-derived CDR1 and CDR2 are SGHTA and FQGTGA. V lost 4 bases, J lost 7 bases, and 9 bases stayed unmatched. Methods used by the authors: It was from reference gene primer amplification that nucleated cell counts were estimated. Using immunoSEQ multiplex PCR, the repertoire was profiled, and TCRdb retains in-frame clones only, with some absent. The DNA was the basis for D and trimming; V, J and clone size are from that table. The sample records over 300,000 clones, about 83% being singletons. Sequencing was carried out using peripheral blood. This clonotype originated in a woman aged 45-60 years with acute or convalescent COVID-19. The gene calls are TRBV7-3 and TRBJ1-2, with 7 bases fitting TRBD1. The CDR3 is CASSSTTGTAGYTF. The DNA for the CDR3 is TGTGCCAGCAGCTCAACGACAGGGACGGCTGGCTACACCTTC.